This is a list of T cell receptor beta chains from one sample in a study of cytomegalovirus exposure and HLA in healthy donors. Libraries were prepared by immunoSEQ multiplex PCR; TCRdb keeps only in-frame clonotypes and omits some of them. The data show about 150,000 clones, with 65% to 75% seen just once and approximately 2.3% held by the top ten. The material sequenced was PBMCs. Every receptor here comes from a young man in good health and CMV-seronegative. Both conserved end residues are part of each CDR3. Fields, in order: J gene, V gene, D gene, clone size, CDR3 protein, CDR3 DNA. The D gene is left open where the match is weak. Clone size is not always given. Where it is, it says once, few, many or a class for expanded clones.

J: TRBJ1-1
V: TRBV19
D: -
size: -
CDR3: CASSILQGQNTEAFF
DNA: TGTGCCAGTAGTATACTACAGGGTCAGAACACTGAAGCTTTCTTT

J: TRBJ1-2
V: TRBV19
D: -
size: few
CDR3: CASSMGPAYGYTF
DNA: TGTGCCAGTAGTATGGGGCCGGCGTATGGCTACACCTTC

J: TRBJ2-5
V: TRBV7-9
D: TRBD1
size: -
CDR3: CASSGRGLGETQYF
DNA: TGTGCCAGCAGCGGCAGGGGGCTGGGTGAGACCCAGTACTTC

J: TRBJ2-1
V: TRBV10-1
D: TRBD1
size: few
CDR3: CASSEARGYEQFF
DNA: TGCGCCAGCAGTGAGGCCAGGGGGTATGAGCAGTTCTTC

J: TRBJ2-5
V: TRBV7-2
D: TRBD2
size: -
CDR3: CASSSHPGTSLQETQYF
DNA: TGTGCCAGCAGCTCACACCCCGGGACTAGCCTGCAAGAGACCCAGTACTTC

J: TRBJ1-5
V: TRBV30
D: -
size: few
CDR3: CAWSVAGNQPQHF
DNA: TGTGCCTGGAGTGTAGCGGGCAATCAGCCCCAGCATTTT

J: TRBJ1-6
V: TRBV5-6
D: -
size: few
CDR3: CASSLGGSYNSPLNF
DNA: TGTGCCAGCAGCTTGGGGGGCTCCTATAATTCACCCCTCAACTTT

J: TRBJ1-2
V: TRBV28
D: -
size: -
CDR3: CASVGRATNYGYTF
DNA: TGTGCCAGCGTGGGCAGGGCTACTAACTATGGCTACACCTTC

J: TRBJ2-1
V: TRBV7-2
D: TRBD1
size: -
CDR3: CASSWGQGNAAYNEQFF
DNA: TGTGCCAGCAGCTGGGGACAGGGAAACGCTGCATACAATGAGCAGTTCTTC

J: TRBJ1-4
V: TRBV15
D: -
size: -
CDR3: CATSRDLGVDEKLFF
DNA: TGTGCCACCAGCAGAGATTTAGGGGTCGATGAAAAACTGTTTTTT

J: TRBJ2-1
V: TRBV28
D: -
size: -
CDR3: CAVSGAYNEQFF
DNA: TGTGCCGTTTCGGGGGCCTACAATGAGCAGTTCTTC

J: TRBJ1-1
V: TRBV7-2
D: -
size: -
CDR3: CASSPSNTEAFF
DNA: TGTGCCAGCAGCCCCAGTAACACTGAAGCTTTCTTT

J: TRBJ1-1
V: TRBV19
D: -
size: -
CDR3: CASRTAHSNTEAFF
DNA: TGTGCCAGTAGGACAGCCCATTCGAACACTGAAGCTTTCTTT

J: TRBJ1-3
V: TRBV7-2
D: -
size: -
CDR3: CASSLGQESAYSGNTIYF
DNA: TGTGCCAGCAGCTTAGGACAGGAATCAGCTTACTCTGGAAACACCATATATTTT

J: TRBJ1-4
V: TRBV7-9
D: -
size: -
CDR3: CASSPQGRINEKLFF
DNA: TGTGCCAGCAGCCCCCAGGGGCGGATTAATGAAAAACTGTTTTTT

J: TRBJ1-1
V: TRBV28
D: TRBD1
size: -
CDR3: CASRPGQGNTEAFF
DNA: TGTGCCAGCAGACCGGGACAGGGGAACACTGAAGCTTTCTTT

J: TRBJ2-7
V: TRBV11-2
D: TRBD2
size: -
CDR3: CASSFGGGSYEQYF
DNA: TGTGCCAGCAGCTTCGGGGGGGGTTCCTACGAGCAGTACTTC

J: TRBJ2-7
V: TRBV5-8
D: TRBD1
size: -
CDR3: CASSSQGIYEQYF
DNA: TGTGCCAGCAGCTCACAGGGGATCTACGAGCAGTACTTC

J: TRBJ2-2
V: TRBV7-9
D: TRBD1
size: -
CDR3: CASTTGPHTGELFF
DNA: TGTGCCAGCACGACAGGGCCCCACACCGGGGAGCTGTTTTTT

J: TRBJ1-1
V: TRBV19
D: -
size: -
CDR3: CASSMPGGTEAFF
DNA: TGTGCCAGTAGTATGCCGGGGGGCACTGAAGCTTTCTTT

J: TRBJ2-7
V: TRBV5-6
D: -
size: -
CDR3: CASSEVFSYEQYF
DNA: TGTGCCAGCAGTGAGGTCTTTTCCTACGAGCAGTACTTC

J: TRBJ2-2
V: TRBV6-1
D: TRBD1
size: -
CDR3: CASSTGTGGTGELFF
DNA: TGTGCCAGCAGTACCGGGACAGGGGGCACCGGGGAGCTGTTTTTT

J: TRBJ2-2
V: TRBV4-3
D: -
size: -
CDR3: CASSLDSYTGELFF
DNA: TGCGCCAGCAGCTTAGACAGTTACACCGGGGAGCTGTTTTTT

J: TRBJ2-7
V: TRBV10-3
D: TRBD1
size: -
CDR3: CAMGQSLYEQYF
DNA: TGTGCCATGGGACAGAGTCTCTACGAGCAGTACTTC

J: TRBJ2-1
V: TRBV30
D: TRBD2
size: -
CDR3: CAWSVRGTSYNNEQFF
DNA: TGTGCCTGGAGTGTACGAGGGACTAGTTACAACAATGAGCAGTTCTTC

J: TRBJ2-7
V: TRBV9
D: -
size: -
CDR3: CASSLADTAGFEQYF
DNA: TGTGCCAGCAGCCTTGCCGACACCGCAGGTTTCGAGCAGTACTTC

J: TRBJ2-5
V: TRBV6-5
D: -
size: -
CDR3: CASSYNGREETQYF
DNA: TGTGCCAGCAGCTATAATGGTAGAGAAGAGACCCAGTACTTC

J: TRBJ2-5
V: TRBV9
D: TRBD2
size: -
CDR3: CASTRAAGNQETQYF
DNA: TGTGCCAGCACCAGAGCAGCGGGGAACCAAGAGACCCAGTACTTC

J: TRBJ2-2
V: TRBV4-2
D: -
size: -
CDR3: CASSQVTSQGLAGELFF
DNA: TGTGCCAGCAGCCAAGTCACGTCCCAGGGGTTGGCCGGGGAGCTGTTTTTT

J: TRBJ2-2
V: TRBV6-1
D: TRBD2
size: -
CDR3: CASSEWVAGAMNTGELFF
DNA: TGTGCCAGCAGTGAATGGGTAGCGGGGGCTATGAACACCGGGGAGCTGTTTTTT

J: TRBJ1-5
V: TRBV4-3
D: TRBD1
size: -
CDR3: CASSVQGALCNQPQHF
DNA: TGCGCCAGCAGCGTACAGGGGGCTTTATGCAATCAGCCCCAGCATTTT

J: TRBJ2-3
V: TRBV6-5
D: TRBD1
size: -
CDR3: CASSQTGGGTDTQYF
DNA: TGTGCCAGCAGTCAGACAGGGGGCGGCACAGATACGCAGTATTTT

J: TRBJ2-3
V: TRBV9
D: -
size: -
CDR3: CASSVGSSTDTQYF
DNA: TGTGCCAGCAGCGTAGGTAGCAGCACAGATACGCAGTATTTT

J: TRBJ2-7
V: TRBV2
D: TRBD1
size: -
CDR3: CASSEPKGQVGSYEQYF
DNA: TGTGCCAGCAGTGAACCAAAAGGACAGGTTGGCTCCTACGAGCAGTACTTC

J: TRBJ1-5
V: TRBV5-4
D: -
size: -
CDR3: CASRHDRTYQPQHF
DNA: TGTGCCAGCAGACATGACAGGACCTATCAGCCCCAGCATTTT

J: TRBJ1-4
V: TRBV30
D: TRBD1
size: -
CDR3: CAWSLTTGFGLFF
DNA: TGTGCCTGGAGTCTTACGACAGGGTTCGGTCTGTTTTTT

J: TRBJ1-5
V: TRBV30
D: -
size: -
CDR3: CAWSVRGGLSPQPQHF
DNA: TGTGCCTGGAGTGTACGTGGCGGACTTAGCCCTCAGCCCCAGCATTTT

J: TRBJ1-5
V: TRBV6-6
D: -
size: -
CDR3: CASSYSSQAGQPQHF
DNA: TGTGCCAGCAGTTACTCCTCGCAGGCGGGGCAGCCCCAGCATTTT

J: TRBJ1-1
V: TRBV25-1
D: -
size: few
CDR3: CASSENFGQGANFF
DNA: -

J: TRBJ1-3
V: TRBV16
D: TRBD1
size: -
CDR3: CASSRGTVGNTIYF
DNA: TGTGCCAGCAGCCGGGGGACAGTCGGAAACACCATATATTTT

J: TRBJ1-2
V: TRBV4-2
D: TRBD1
size: -
CDR3: CASSQPRDRARSYTF
DNA: TGTGCCAGCAGCCAACCTAGGGACAGGGCGAGAAGCTACACCTTC

J: TRBJ1-2
V: TRBV4-2
D: TRBD1
size: -
CDR3: CASSQEGGQGHYGYPF
DNA: TGTGCCAGCAGCCAAGAAGGCGGACAGGGCCACTATGGCTACCCCTTC

J: TRBJ1-4
V: TRBV5-1
D: -
size: -
CDR3: CASSLEAGANEKLFF
DNA: TGCGCCAGCAGCTTGGAAGCAGGTGCTAATGAAAAACTGTTTTTT

J: TRBJ1-1
V: TRBV5-1
D: TRBD1
size: -
CDR3: CASSSTGAGQAFF
DNA: TGCGCCAGCAGCTCGACAGGGGCCGGGCAAGCTTTCTTT

J: TRBJ1-5
V: TRBV7-2
D: -
size: once
CDR3: CASSLYNQPQHF
DNA: TGTGCCAGCAGCCTATACAATCAGCCCCAGCATTTT

J: TRBJ2-5
V: TRBV28
D: TRBD1
size: -
CDR3: CASSLLGQGGLETQYF
DNA: TGTGCCAGCAGTTTATTGGGACAGGGGGGATTAGAGACCCAGTACTTC

J: TRBJ1-4
V: TRBV6-1
D: -
size: -
CDR3: CASSEAGAREKLFF
DNA: TGTGCCAGCAGTGAAGCGGGGGCGCGTGAAAAACTGTTTTTT

J: TRBJ2-5
V: TRBV25-1
D: -
size: -
CDR3: CASSEPGLLYQETQYF
DNA: TGTGCCAGCAGTGAACCGGGACTCCTGTACCAAGAGACCCAGTACTTC

J: TRBJ2-3
V: TRBV27
D: TRBD1
size: few
CDR3: CASRYTGTASTDTQYF
DNA: TGTGCCAGCAGATATACCGGGACAGCCTCCACAGATACGCAGTATTTT

J: TRBJ1-1
V: TRBV29-1
D: -
size: -
CDR3: CSVDWGSKAFF
DNA: TGCAGCGTTGATTGGGGCTCTAAAGCTTTCTTT